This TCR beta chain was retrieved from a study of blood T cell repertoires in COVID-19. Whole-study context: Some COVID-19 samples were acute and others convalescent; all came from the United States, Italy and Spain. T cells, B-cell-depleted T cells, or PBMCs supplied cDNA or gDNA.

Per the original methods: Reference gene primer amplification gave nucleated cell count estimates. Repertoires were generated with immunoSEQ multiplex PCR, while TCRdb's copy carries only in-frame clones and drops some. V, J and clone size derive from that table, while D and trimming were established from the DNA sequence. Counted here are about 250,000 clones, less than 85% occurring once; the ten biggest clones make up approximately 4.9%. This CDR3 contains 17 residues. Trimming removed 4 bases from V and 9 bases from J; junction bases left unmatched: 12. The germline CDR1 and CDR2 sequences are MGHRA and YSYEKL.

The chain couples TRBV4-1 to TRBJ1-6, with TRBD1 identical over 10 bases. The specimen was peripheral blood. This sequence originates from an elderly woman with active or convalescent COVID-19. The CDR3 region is CASSLGTGAIRGSPLHF. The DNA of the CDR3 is TGCGCCAGCAGCCTCGGGACAGGGGCAATAAGGGGTTCACCCCTCCACTTT.